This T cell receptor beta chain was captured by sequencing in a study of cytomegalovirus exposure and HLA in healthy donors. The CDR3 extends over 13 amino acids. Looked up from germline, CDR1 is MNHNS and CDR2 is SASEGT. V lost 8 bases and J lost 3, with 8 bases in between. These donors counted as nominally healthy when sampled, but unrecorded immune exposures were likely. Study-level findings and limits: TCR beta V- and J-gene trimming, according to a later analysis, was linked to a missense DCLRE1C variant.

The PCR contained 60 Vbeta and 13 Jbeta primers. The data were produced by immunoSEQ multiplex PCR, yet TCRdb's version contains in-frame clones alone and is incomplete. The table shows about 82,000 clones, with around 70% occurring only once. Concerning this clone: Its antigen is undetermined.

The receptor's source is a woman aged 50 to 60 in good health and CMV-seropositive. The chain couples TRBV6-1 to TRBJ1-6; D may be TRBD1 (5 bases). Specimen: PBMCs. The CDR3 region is CASSDSYNSPLHF. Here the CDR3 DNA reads TGTGCCAGCTCAGACAGCTATAATTCACCCCTCCACTTT.